These 5 T cell receptor beta chains share one sample of origin, sequenced in a study of vaccination and CD4 T cells after COVID-19. Treatment in this sample: roughly ten-day PBMC culture with coronavirus spike peptide pools or control peptides (ViraFEST assay). These TCRs' antigens remain unknown. At the Johns Hopkins FTIC core, DNA taken from cultured CD4+ T cells was sequenced by way of the Oncomine TCR Beta short-read assay. Using its own MiXCR run on the PCR reads, TCRdb lists one record per CDR3 protein. This table holds some 11,000 distinct CDR3 sequences, about 44% found once. The sample consisted of CD4+ T cells from blood, cultured in vitro. These TCRs come from a human donor who had recovered from COVID-19.

This clonotype was recorded a few times. The chain is built from TRBV7-8 and TRBJ1-2, with D perhaps TRBD1 (5 bases). Trimming removed 1 base at V and 3 bases at J, with 18 bases between. The germline V gene has CDR1 SGHVS and CDR2 FQNEAQ. This CDR3 region has 17 residues. Here the CDR3 reads CASSLGAAAWGDYGYTF. CDR3 DNA: TGTGCCAGCAGCTTAGGAGCGGCAGCTTGGGGCGACTATGGCTACACCTTC.

This clonotype was observed a few times. This chain links TRBV6-1 with TRBJ2-7; 10 bases agree with TRBD2. This CDR3 is 15 amino acids long. The germline CDR1 and CDR2 sequences are MNHNS and SASEGT. J was trimmed by 0 bases and V by 6 bases; bases with no gene match: 5. CDR3 nucleotides: TGTGCCAGCAGGACGATAGCGGGGGGCTCCTACGAGCAGTACTTC. Residues: CASRTIAGGSYEQYF.

The V gene is TRBV19, the J gene TRBJ2-1, with 13 positions matching TRBD2. CDR3 length: 15 amino acids. Germline values: CDR1 LNHDA, CDR2 SQIVND (reference sequence). V lost 2 bases to trimming and J lost 11 bases; unmatched junction nucleotides: 6. This CDR3 reads CASSIPGLAGFQQFF. The CDR3 nucleotides read TGTGCCAGTAGTATACCGGGACTAGCGGGATTCCAGCAGTTCTTC.

The CDR3 reads CSARGRLAGGPPLSYEQYF. In nucleotides, the CDR3 is TGCAGTGCCCGGGGGCGACTAGCGGGAGGGCCCCCTCTGTCCTACGAGCAGTACTTC. The V call is TRBV20-1, the J call TRBJ2-7, with 14 bases matching TRBD2. Trimming cost V 6 bases and J 1 base; bases outside gene matches: 17. The CDR3 is made up of 19 amino acids. The V gene's germline CDR1 is DFQATT and CDR2 SNEGSKA (reference sequence).

This clonotype was seen more than once but under ten times. The chain recombines TRBV20-1 with TRBJ2-3; 7 positions match TRBD2. Per germline, CDR1 DFQATT and CDR2 SNEGSKA (reference sequence). The ends lost 6 bases at V and 0 bases at J; junction bases unmatched: 9. The CDR3 is made up of 15 amino acids. The CDR3 DNA sequence: TGCAGTGCCTATAAGCGGGGATCTAGCACAGATACGCAGTATTTT. It specifies CSAYKRGSSTDTQYF.